This entry lists 23 T cell receptor beta chains sequenced from one sample in a study of Graves' ophthalmopathy and Graves' hyperthyroidism. RNA transcripts yielded amplified TCR beta CDR3 regions. Scientists carried out first-round RT-PCR using HTBI primers and then a second-round multiplex PCR. Each CDR3 protein gets one entry after TCRdb re-called the multiplex PCR reads with MiXCR. The table lists about 220,000 distinct CDR3 sequences, approximately 21% of them singletons, with approximately 39% in the top ten. The sequencing sample was made of peripheral blood. The receptors stem from a woman aged 45-60 years with Graves' ophthalmopathy.

This clonotype was counted a few times. This chain connects TRBV3-1 to TRBJ2-7; D could derive from TRBD1 or TRBD2 (5 bases each). Germline assignment: CDR1 LGHDT and CDR2 YNNKEL (reference sequence). CDR3 length equals 14 residues. Trimming removed 6 bases from V and 6 bases from J, with 18 bases in between. In DNA form, the CDR3 reads TGTGCCAGCAGGGACATCCTACTAGGAACCGAGCAGTACTTC. It encodes CASRDILLGTEQYF.

The chain combines TRBV5-4 with TRBJ1-1; D might be TRBD1 (5 bases). Trimming cost V 0 bases and J 0 bases, with 18 bases left between them. The CDR3 is made up of 18 amino acids. Germline CDR1 is SGHNT and CDR2 is YYREEE (reference sequence). CDR3 in amino acids: CASSLEGAGFGMNTEAFF. The CDR3 DNA is TGTGCCAGCAGCTTGGAAGGGGCTGGGTTCGGGATGAACACTGAAGCTTTCTTT.

The V call is TRBV6-1, the J call TRBJ2-7; D is unclear. V shed 3 bases and J shed 2 bases, with 14 bases lying between them. The germline V gene has CDR1 MNHNS and CDR2 SASEGT. The CDR3 totals 15 residues. CDR3 bases: TGTGCCAGCAGTGATCCAGAAGGTTTCACCTACGAGCAGTACTTC. Amino acid sequence: CASSDPEGFTYEQYF.

For this clonotype: A much larger clone differs from this one at a single base, so this may be a read error. V and J are TRBV25-1 and TRBJ1-1; TRBD1 might be the D (5 bases). V lost 3 bases, J lost 9 bases, and 11 bases lay in between. Per the germline V gene, CDR1 is MGHDK and CDR2 is SYGVNS. The CDR3 has 12 amino acids. The chain's CDR3 is CASSDKGLQAFF. For the CDR3, the DNA is TGTGCCAGCAGTGATAAGGGGTTACAAGCTTTCTTT.

In its sample, this clonotype was seen many times. This rearrangement joins TRBV6-1 to TRBJ2-5, with TRBD1 matching 8 bases. The CDR3 runs to 14 residues. CDR1 and CDR2 from the germline V gene are MNHNS and SASEGT. The V gene end was trimmed by 3 bases and the J gene end by 5 bases; junction bases not matched to a gene: 5. CDR3: CASSETGAGETQYF. The CDR3 bases are TGTGCCAGCAGTGAGACAGGGGCCGGCGAGACCCAGTACTTC.

There are many counts of this clonotype. The chain links TRBV9 to TRBJ2-7; 12 bases align to TRBD2. Per the germline V gene, CDR1 is SGDLS and CDR2 is YYNGEE. Trimming cost V 0 bases and J 3 bases; bases outside gene matches: 4. This CDR3 region has 16 residues. CDR3 DNA sequence: TGTGCCAGCAGCGTAGGGCCTAGCGGGAGGGTCTACGAGCAGTACTTC. Translating gives CASSVGPSGRVYEQYF.

This clonotype was observed at least ten times. The rearrangement links TRBV30 to TRBJ1-6, with D possibly TRBD1 on 5 matching bases. Germline V gene lookup returns CDR1 GTSNPN and CDR2 SVGIG (reference sequence). Trimming shortened V by 3 bases and J by 7 bases, and 16 bases separated the two germline ends. This CDR3 is built from 15 residues. CDR3 region: CAWRPGRWMNSPLHF. The CDR3 DNA reads TGTGCCTGGAGACCGGGACGGTGGATGAATTCACCCCTCCACTTT. Full variable domain (missing parts from reference TRBV30 and TRBJ1-6): SQTIHQWPATLVQPVGSPLSLECTVEGTSNPNLYWYRQAAGRGLQLLFYSVGIGQISSEVPQNLSASRPQDRQFILSSKKLLLSDSGFYLCAWRPGRWMNSPLHFGNGTRLTVT.

Written as DNA, the CDR3 is TGTGCCAGCATCGACAGTTCCCATGGCTACACCTTC. It is translated as CASIDSSHGYTF. The rearrangement joins TRBV6-1 to TRBJ1-2; D is perhaps TRBD1 (5 bases). This CDR3 comprises 12 residues. CDR1 and CDR2 from the germline V gene are MNHNS and SASEGT. With 7 bases removed from V and 6 bases from J, the gap between germline ends came to 12 bases.

The V call is TRBV6-2 or TRBV6-3, the J call TRBJ1-6; D is ambiguous. Trimming took off 7 bases at V and 7 bases at J, with 14 bases between the two ends. The V gene's germline CDR1 is MNHEY and CDR2 SVGEGT. CDR3 length: 14 amino acids. The CDR3 protein is CASNQQVKNSPLHF. Written as DNA, the CDR3 is TGTGCCAGCAACCAACAAGTCAAGAATTCACCCCTCCACTTT.

This clonotype came up many times. The chain carries TRBV27 and TRBJ2-7, with 8 bases aligning to TRBD1. The CDR3 contains 15 residues. Germline V lookup: CDR1 MNHEY, CDR2 SMNVEV (reference sequence). V gave up 6 bases and J gave up 1 base; unmatched junction bases: 8. DNA for the CDR3: TGTGCCAGCAGCGGCGTAGGACAGGGTTCCTACGAGCAGTACTTC. It encodes CASSGVGQGSYEQYF.

With respect to this clonotype: Its ends do not fully match the called genes, so a read error is possible. This chain joins TRBV12-3 or TRBV12-4 and TRBJ2-5, with a possible D match to TRBD1 (6 bases). CDR3 length equals 15 residues. Here the CDR3 reads CASSSLSQGKETQYF. In nucleotides, the CDR3 is TGTGCCAGCAGTTCCCTCTCACAGGGTAAAGAGACCCAGTACTTT.

This clonotype was observed many times. This may come from a read error, since a much larger clone is one base off. The chain combines TRBV28 with TRBJ2-7; TRBD2 is a possible D gene (6 bases). CDR3 length: 16 amino acids. V lost 3 bases to trimming and J lost 3 bases, with 18 bases between them. Germline V CDR1 and CDR2: MDHEN, SYDVKM. The DNA for the CDR3 is TGTGCCAGCAGTTTTCTCAGGGCTAGCGAATTCTACGAGCAGTACTTC. It translates to CASSFLRASEFYEQYF. The whole variable domain, remainder taken from reference TRBV28 and TRBJ2-7, is DVKVTQSSRYLVKRTGEKVFLECVQDMDHENMFWYRQDPGLGLRLIYFSYDVKMKEKGDIPEGYSVSREKKERFSLILESASTNQTSMYLCASSFLRASEFYEQYFGPGTRLTVT.

This clonotype was counted between two and nine times. J is TRBJ1-1 and V is TRBV12-3 or TRBV12-4; unclear D gene. V was clipped by 5 bases and J by 1 base, with 11 bases between them. The CDR3 consists of 14 residues. CDR3 sequence reads: CASSPPGSNTEAFF. The DNA for the CDR3 is TGTGCCAGCAGTCCCCCGGGGTCGAACACTGAAGCTTTCTTT.

This clonotype was counted ten times or more. The chain uses TRBV11-2 and TRBJ2-7; the match to TRBD1 covers 9 bases. Germline V gene lookup returns CDR1 SGHAT and CDR2 FQNNGV. V shed 0 bases, J shed 0 bases, and the junction held 6 bases outside the gene matches. The CDR3 contains 17 residues. The CDR3 coding sequence is TGTGCCAGCAGCTTAGATATGGAGACAGGGGGCTCCTACGAGCAGTACTTC. It codes for CASSLDMETGGSYEQYF. The complete variable domain, with remaining parts taken from reference TRBV11-2 and TRBJ2-7, reads EAGVAQSPRYKIIEKRQSVAFWCNPISGHATLYWYQQILGQGPKLLIQFQNNGVVDDSQLPKDRFSAERLKGVDSTLKIQPAKLEDSAVYLCASSLDMETGGSYEQYFGPGTRLTVT.

This clonotype occurred many times. The rearrangement links TRBV30 to TRBJ1-3; D is unresolved. V was shortened by 5 bases and J by 0 bases, with 17 bases between the two germline ends. The CDR3 runs 16 residues. Germline V gives CDR1 GTSNPN, CDR2 SVGIG (reference sequence). The CDR3 spells CAWDKLGLVSGNTIYF. CDR3 DNA sequence: TGTGCCTGGGACAAACTTGGACTCGTCTCTGGAAACACCATATATTTT.

This clonotype was seen at least ten times. The V gene is TRBV24-1, the J gene TRBJ1-6; a weak D match, TRBD1 (6 bases). From germline, CDR1 is KGHDR and CDR2 SFDVKD. V was clipped by 4 bases and J by 9 bases, with 12 bases between them. The CDR3 is made up of 14 amino acids. In DNA, the CDR3 is TGTGCCACCAGTGAGGGGGGGGCGTCTTCACCCCTCCACTTT. It codes for CATSEGGASSPLHF.

This clonotype has at least ten counts. J is TRBJ1-5 and V is TRBV6-5, with 10 bases fitting TRBD1. Trimming removed 3 bases from V and 0 bases from J; junction bases left unmatched: 5. CDR1 is MNHEY and CDR2 is SVGAGI in the germline V gene. The CDR3 sequence is 17 residues long. CDR3 protein: CASSYAGTGDSNQPQHF. The CDR3 DNA reads TGTGCCAGCAGTTATGCCGGGACAGGGGATAGCAATCAGCCCCAGCATTTT.

V is TRBV7-9 and J is TRBJ2-2; D tentatively fits TRBD1 or TRBD2 (5 bases each). CDR3 length: 15 amino acids. Trimming stripped 4 bases from V and 1 base from J, with 10 bases between. The germline V gene has CDR1 SEHNR and CDR2 FQNEAQ (reference sequence). DNA of the CDR3: TGTGCCAGCAGCTACGTGGGGGTGAACACCGGGGAGCTGTTTTTT. Its protein is CASSYVGVNTGELFF.

This clonotype was observed at least ten times. This sequence joins TRBV14 and TRBJ2-2; TRBD2 is a possible D gene (6 bases). The CDR3 covers 17 residues. V was cut by 0 bases and J by 7 bases, with 18 bases left in between. Germline V lookup: CDR1 SGHDN, CDR2 FVKESK. The CDR3 DNA is TGTGCCAGCAGCCAAGAAAGATACCGACTAGTAGTCGGGGAGCTGTTTTTT. This gives the protein CASSQERYRLVVGELFF. The full variable domain, its missing parts supplied by reference TRBV14 and TRBJ2-2, is EAGVTQFPSHSVIEKGQTVTLRCDPISGHDNLYWYRRVMGKEIKFLLHFVKESKQDESGMPNNRFLAERTGGTYSTLKVQPAELEDSGVYFCASSQERYRLVVGELFFGEGSRLTVL.

This clonotype was seen a handful of times. The V gene is TRBV19, the J gene TRBJ1-1; D not resolved. Trimming removed 7 bases at V and 1 base at J, with 10 bases between. The CDR3 sequence is 13 residues long. The germline V gene encodes CDR1 LNHDA and CDR2 SQIVND (reference sequence). Here the CDR3 reads CASTSMPNTEAFF. As DNA, the CDR3 is TGTGCCAGTACCAGCATGCCGAACACTGAAGCTTTCTTT. Variable domain in full (rest from reference TRBV19 and TRBJ1-1): DGGITQSPKYLFRKEGQNVTLSCEQNLNHDAMYWYRQDPGQGLRLIYYSQIVNDFQKGDIAEGYSVSREKKESFPLTVTSAQKNPTAFYLCASTSMPNTEAFFGQGTRLTVV.

This clonotype was seen ten or more times. V is TRBV6-1 and J is TRBJ1-2; a possible D gene is TRBD1 (6 bases). Trimming took 3 bases from V and 4 from J, leaving 9 bases between them. Germline lookup yields CDR1 MNHNS and CDR2 SASEGT. The length of the CDR3 is 13 residues. This CDR3 is CASSDRGLYGYTF. CDR3 coding DNA: TGTGCCAGCAGTGACAGGGGCCTCTATGGCTACACCTTC.

This clonotype has at least ten counts. The V call is TRBV27, the J call TRBJ2-5, with D possibly being TRBD1 (5 bases). Germline lookup yields CDR1 MNHEY and CDR2 SMNVEV (reference sequence). This CDR3 is built from 14 residues. Deletions cut 6 bases from V and 5 bases from J, with 16 bases between. CDR3 nucleotides: TGTGCCAGCAGAAACGGGCAGGGTTGGGAGACCCAGTACTTC. Its protein product is CASRNGQGWETQYF.

This clonotype was picked up many times. The gene calls are TRBV24-1 and TRBJ1-2; 8 nucleotides align to TRBD1. Trimming cost V 7 bases and J 6 bases; bases outside gene matches: 6. Germline V gene sequence: CDR1 KGHDR, CDR2 SFDVKD. This CDR3 comprises 13 residues. The DNA for the CDR3 is TGTGCCACCAGCTCCCAGGGGGCGAATGGCTACACCTTC. Encoded protein: CATSSQGANGYTF.